This T cell receptor beta chain is from a study of blood T cell repertoires in COVID-19. The V gene end was trimmed by 1 base and the J gene end by 2 bases; junction bases not matched to a gene: 5. This CDR3 has 16 residues. Germline CDR1 reads MNHNS; CDR2 reads SASEGT. TCRdb's table, derived via immunoSEQ multiplex PCR, lists solely in-frame clones and lacks some. The repertoire holds 220,000 or so clones, with roughly nine tenths as singletons. Sequenced input: PBMCs or T cells enriched from blood (not recorded which). The chain joins TRBV6-1 to TRBJ1-2; 9 positions match TRBD1. The receptor was derived from a woman between 18 and 29 years old in a cohort exposed to, infected with or recovered from COVID-19 (not recorded which). The CDR3 DNA sequence: TGTGCCAGCAGTGAAGAGGATGGGACAGGGAACTATGGCTACACCTTC. It is translated as CASSEEDGTGNYGYTF.